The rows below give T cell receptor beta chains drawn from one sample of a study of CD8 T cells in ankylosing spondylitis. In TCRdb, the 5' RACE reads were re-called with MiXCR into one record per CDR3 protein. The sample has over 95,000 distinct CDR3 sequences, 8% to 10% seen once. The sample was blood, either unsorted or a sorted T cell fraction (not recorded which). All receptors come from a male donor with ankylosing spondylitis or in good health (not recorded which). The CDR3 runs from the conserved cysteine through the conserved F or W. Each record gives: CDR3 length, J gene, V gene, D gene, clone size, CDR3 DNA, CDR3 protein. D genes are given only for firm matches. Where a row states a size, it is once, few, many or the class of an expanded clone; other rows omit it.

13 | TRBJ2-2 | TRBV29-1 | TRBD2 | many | TGCAGCGTTCTAGCGGGGGTCACCGGGGAGCTGTTTTTT | CSVLAGVTGELFF
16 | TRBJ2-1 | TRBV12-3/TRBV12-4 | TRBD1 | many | TGTGCCAGCACCGCCTTGGGAAGGGGGCAAAGCAATGAGCAGTTCTTC | CASTALGRGQSNEQFF
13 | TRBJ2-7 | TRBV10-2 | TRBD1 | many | TGCGCCAGCAGTGCGGACAGGGCGCGGGAGCAGTACTTC | CASSADRAREQYF
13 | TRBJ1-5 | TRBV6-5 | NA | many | TGTGCCAGCAGTGAGACCGGCAATCAGCCCCAGCATTTT | CASSETGNQPQHF
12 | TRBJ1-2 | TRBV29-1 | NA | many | TGCAGCGTTGGCAGGGCCAACTATGGCTACACCTTC | CSVGRANYGYTF
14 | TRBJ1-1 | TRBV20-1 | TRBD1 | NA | TGCAGTGCAAAGACAGGGGGCCAGGTCACTGAAGCTTTCTTT | CSAKTGGQVTEAFF
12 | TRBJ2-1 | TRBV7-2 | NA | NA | TGTGCCAGCAGCTTTCTGGGCTATGAGCAGTTCTTC | CASSFLGYEQFF
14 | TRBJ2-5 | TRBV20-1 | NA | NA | TGCAGTGCTAGAGTGACGGAGAAAAAAGAGACCCAGTACTTC | CSARVTEKKETQYF
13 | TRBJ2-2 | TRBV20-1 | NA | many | TGCAGTGCTAGAGAAGCAGGGTACGGGGAGCTGTTTTTT | CSAREAGYGELFF
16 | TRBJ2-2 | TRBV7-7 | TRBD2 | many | TGTGCTAGCAGCCCTCTAGCGGGGGGGCTTGCCGGGGAGCTGTTTTTT | CASSPLAGGLAGELFF
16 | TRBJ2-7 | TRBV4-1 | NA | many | TGCGCCAGCAGCCAAGACTTCGGGGGTCTGTCCTACGAGCAGTACTTC | CASSQDFGGLSYEQYF
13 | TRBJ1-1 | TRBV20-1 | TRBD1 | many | TGCAGTGCTAGAGAGCAGGGGGGCACTGAAGCTTTCTTT | CSAREQGGTEAFF
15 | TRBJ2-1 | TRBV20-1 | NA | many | TGCAGTGCTAGGGAACTCCCTCCGGTCTACAATGAGCAGTTCTTC | CSARELPPVYNEQFF
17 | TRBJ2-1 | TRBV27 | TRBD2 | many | TGTGCCAGCAGTCCGTACGGACTAGCGGGAGGGCTGGGTGAGCAGTTCTTC | CASSPYGLAGGLGEQFF
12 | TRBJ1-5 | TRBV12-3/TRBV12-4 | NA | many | TGTGCCAGCAAGCATAGCAATCAGCCCCAGCATTTT | CASKHSNQPQHF
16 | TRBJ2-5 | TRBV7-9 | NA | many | TGTGCCAGCAGCTTAGGCCTCCGTAGGCCTCGAGAGACCCAGTACTTC | CASSLGLRRPRETQYF
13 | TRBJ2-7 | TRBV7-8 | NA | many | TGTGCCAGCAGTCGCACTCGCTCCTACGAGCAGTACTTC | CASSRTRSYEQYF
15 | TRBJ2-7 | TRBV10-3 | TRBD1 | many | TGTGCCATCAGTGAGGGACAGGGTAACTCCTACGAGCAGTACTTC | CAISEGQGNSYEQYF
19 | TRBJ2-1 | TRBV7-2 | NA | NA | TGTGCCAGCAGCTTATCGCCCCCGGCGTGGGGGCGACGATACAATGAGCAGTTCTTC | CASSLSPPAWGRRYNEQFF
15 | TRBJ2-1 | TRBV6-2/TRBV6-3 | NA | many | TGTGCCAGCAGTTACCCCGGTCGGACTAACAATGAGCAGTTCTTC | CASSYPGRTNNEQFF
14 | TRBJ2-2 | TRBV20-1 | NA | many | TGCAGTGCTAGAGAGCCGTTTTCCACCGGGGAGCTGTTTTTT | CSAREPFSTGELFF
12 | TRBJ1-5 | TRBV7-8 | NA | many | TGTGCCAGCAGCTCCGGTCGTGGGCCCCAGCATTTT | CASSSGRGPQHF
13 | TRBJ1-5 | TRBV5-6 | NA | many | TGTGCCAGCAGCTTGGACAGGAATCAGCCCCAGCATTTT | CASSLDRNQPQHF
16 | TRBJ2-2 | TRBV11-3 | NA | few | TGTGCCAGCAGTCATGCTTTGGGGGTAAACACCGGGGAGCTGTTTTTT | CASSHALGVNTGELFF
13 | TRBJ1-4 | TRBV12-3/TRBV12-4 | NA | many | TGTGCCAGCAGCCTACGGGACCATGAAAAACTGTTTTTT | CASSLRDHEKLFF
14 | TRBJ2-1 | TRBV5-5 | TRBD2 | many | TGTGCCAGCAGCCGGGGGGTAGCGGACAATGAGCAGTTCTTC | CASSRGVADNEQFF
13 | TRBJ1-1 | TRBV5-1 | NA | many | TGCGCCAGCAGCTTTGTAGGGGACGGTGAAGCTTTCTTT | CASSFVGDGEAFF
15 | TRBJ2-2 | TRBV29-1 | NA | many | TGCAGCGTTGGTTCCTCCGGAGCGAACACCGGGGAGCTGTTTTTT | CSVGSSGANTGELFF
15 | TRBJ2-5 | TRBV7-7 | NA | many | TGTGCTAGCAGCATCGACAGGGAGCGGGGAGAGACCCAGTACTTC | CASSIDRERGETQYF
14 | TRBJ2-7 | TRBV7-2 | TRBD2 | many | TGTGCCAGCAGTCGACTAGCGTACCTCTACGAGCAGTACTTC | CASSRLAYLYEQYF
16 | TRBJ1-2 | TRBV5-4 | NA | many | TGTGCCAGCAGCTTGGCCCCGACAGGAAGGGACTATGGCTACACCTTC | CASSLAPTGRDYGYTF
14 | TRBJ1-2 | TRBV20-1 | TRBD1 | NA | TGCAGTGCTCGGGACAGCGACCATAACTATGGCTACACCTTC | CSARDSDHNYGYTF
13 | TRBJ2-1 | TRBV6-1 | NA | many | TGTGCCAGCATCGGACTGGAGTACAATGAGCAGTTCTTC | CASIGLEYNEQFF
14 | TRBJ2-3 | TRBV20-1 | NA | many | TGCAGTGCTAGAGGGGACTCGGGCACAGATACGCAGTATTTT | CSARGDSGTDTQYF
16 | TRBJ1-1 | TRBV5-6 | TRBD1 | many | TGTGCCAGCAGCGGGACAGGGATTGGGGTTCGGACTGAAGCTTTCTTT | CASSGTGIGVRTEAFF
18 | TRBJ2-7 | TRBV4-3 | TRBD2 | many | TGCGCCAGCAGCCCGTTCGGACCTGGGACTAGCGGTACCTACGAGCAGTACTTC | CASSPFGPGTSGTYEQYF
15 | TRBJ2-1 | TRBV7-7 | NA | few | TGTGCTAGCAGCCCGTGGGACCAAAAGTACAATGAGCAGTTCTTC | CASSPWDQKYNEQFF
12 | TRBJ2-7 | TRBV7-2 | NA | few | TGTGCCAGCAGCTCAGGGGCGAGCGAGCAGTACTTC | CASSSGASEQYF
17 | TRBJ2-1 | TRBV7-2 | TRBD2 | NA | TGTGCCAGCAGCTTAGAGGGAACTAGCGGGAGGGCAAATGAGCAGTTCTTC | CASSLEGTSGRANEQFF
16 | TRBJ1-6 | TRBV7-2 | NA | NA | TGTGCCAGCAGCTTCCGGCAGGCAGGGGCTGGTTCACCCCTCCACTTT | CASSFRQAGAGSPLHF
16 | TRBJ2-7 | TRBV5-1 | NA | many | TGCGCCAGCAGCTTGGGGTATCGGGATAGCTCCTACGAGCAGTACTTC | CASSLGYRDSSYEQYF
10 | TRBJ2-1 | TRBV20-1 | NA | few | TGCAGTGCTAGGGACGGTGAGCAGTTCTTC | CSARDGEQFF
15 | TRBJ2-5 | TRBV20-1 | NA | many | TGCAGTGCTAGAGATGGGAAGGGCGGGGAAGAGACCCAGTACTTC | CSARDGKGGEETQYF
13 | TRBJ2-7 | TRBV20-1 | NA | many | TGCAGTGCTAAGGGACGCTTTTCCTACGAGCAGTACTTC | CSAKGRFSYEQYF
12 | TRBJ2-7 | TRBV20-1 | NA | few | TGCAGTGCTAGAGTACACTCTGAAGAGCAGTACTTC | CSARVHSEEQYF
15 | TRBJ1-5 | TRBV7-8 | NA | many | TGTGCCAGCAGCTTAGCGCGGGCCGTTAATCAGCCCCAGCATTTT | CASSLARAVNQPQHF
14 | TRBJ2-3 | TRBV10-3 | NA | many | TGTGCCATCAGGGGGACCCCGGATTTCGATACGCAGTATTTT | CAIRGTPDFDTQYF
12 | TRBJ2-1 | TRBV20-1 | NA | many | TGCAGTGCCAAAACGGGGCCCCAGGAGCAGTTCTTC | CSAKTGPQEQFF
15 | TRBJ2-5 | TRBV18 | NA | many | TGTGCCAGCTCACCAAGGGGTGAAGTTCAAGAGACCCAGTACTTC | CASSPRGEVQETQYF
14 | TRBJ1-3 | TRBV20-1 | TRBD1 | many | TGCAGTGCTAGGACAGGGTACTCTGGAAACACCATATATTTT | CSARTGYSGNTIYF
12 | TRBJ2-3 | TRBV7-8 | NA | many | TGTGCCAGCAGCCCTGGACCGGGTACGCAGTATTTT | CASSPGPGTQYF
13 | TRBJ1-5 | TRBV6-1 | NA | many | TGTGCCAGCAGGCCCGCGGGGGATCAGCCCCAGCATTTT | CASRPAGDQPQHF
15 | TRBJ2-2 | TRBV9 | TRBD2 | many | TGTGCCAGCAGCGTGACTAGCGGGAACACCGGGGAGCTGTTTTTT | CASSVTSGNTGELFF
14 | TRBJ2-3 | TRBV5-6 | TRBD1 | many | TGTGCCAGCAGCCCCGACAGGGTGACAGATACGCAGTATTTT | CASSPDRVTDTQYF
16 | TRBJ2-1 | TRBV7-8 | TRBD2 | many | TGTGCCAGCAGCTTAGTAGCGGGGGGGCCCTACAATGAGCAGTTCTTC | CASSLVAGGPYNEQFF
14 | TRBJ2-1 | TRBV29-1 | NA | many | TGCAGCGTTGAAGCCAGAATATCCTACAATGAGCAGTTCTTC | CSVEARISYNEQFF
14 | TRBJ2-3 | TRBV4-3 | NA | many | TGCGCCAGCAGCCAAGATCCCGGCACAGATACGCAGTATTTT | CASSQDPGTDTQYF
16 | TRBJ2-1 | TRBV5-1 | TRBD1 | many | TGCGCCAGCAGCTTGTGGGACAGTAGCTCCTACAATGAGCAGTTCTTC | CASSLWDSSSYNEQFF